Listed here is a single TCR beta chain. Its specificity is not known. The CDR3 runs 17 residues. V lost 3 bases, J lost 0 bases, and 8 bases stayed unmatched. Germline V gene sequence: CDR1 SGHDN, CDR2 FVKESK. This entry belongs to a study of shared clonotypes between healthy human individuals. Study outcomes and limitations: Relative to memory subsets, naive subsets generally showed larger estimated richness. Clonotype sharing among donors was expected to depend on sequencing depth. Rarefaction curves obtained for sorted subsets showed sequencing incomplete despite large depth.

Deep-level settings were used for running the assay. Repertoires were generated with immunoSEQ multiplex PCR, while TCRdb's copy carries only in-frame clones and drops some. The sample carries 550,000 to 650,000 clones, approximately 96% recorded once. As defined, naive CD8 cells were CD45RO-negative and positively selected for CCR7, with terminally differentiated effector memory CD45RA+ cells excluded. The specimen sequenced was naive CD8+ T cells sorted from blood. The sequence was collected from a woman in her 30s in good health. This chain links TRBV14 with TRBJ1-2; 9 bases agree with TRBD1. The CDR3 is CASSQWTGDIANYGYTF. Written as DNA, the CDR3 is TGTGCCAGCAGCCAGTGGACAGGGGATATAGCTAACTATGGCTACACCTTC.